This TCR beta chain was identified during a study of radiotherapy plus CTLA-4 blockade in lung cancer. Sequencing used immunoSEQ multiplex PCR; TCRdb keeps in-frame clones, though not all of them. The top ten hold approximately 3.9% of the sample, which has under 40,000 clones, 65% to 75% seen once. On this clone itself: Its antigen is as yet unknown.

Trimming removed 4 bases at V and 8 bases at J, with 6 bases between. CDR1 is SEHNR and CDR2 is FQNEAQ in the germline V gene (reference sequence). The CDR3 has 11 residues. Notes on the study in general: Clones of tumor-derived TCRs expanded in blood after radiotherapy plus ipilimumab.

The chain carries TRBV7-9 and TRBJ2-1; D unresolved. The sequences come from peripheral blood, collected from a patient treated with radiotherapy plus ipilimumab. The sequence was obtained from a human donor with non-small cell lung cancer who had stable disease on radiotherapy plus ipilimumab. The CDR3 sequence is CASSSMDEQFF. CDR3 nucleotides: TGTGCCAGCAGCTCGATGGATGAGCAGTTCTTC.